A single sample gave rise to the 22 T cell receptor beta chains below, sequenced in a study of shared clonotypes between healthy human individuals. Profiled with immunoSEQ multiplex PCR; TCRdb holds only in-frame clones, not every one. The table lists approximately 1.1 million clones, around 78% of them singletons. Sample: memory CD4+ T cells from PBMCs. Subset of the sample: CD45RA-negative fraction. The source is a man between 18 and 29 years old in good health. Some clones in this sample may be carry-over from other donors' samples.

This sequence joins TRBV28 and TRBJ1-5; tentative D call: TRBD1 (6 bases). The CDR3 has 16 residues. V lost 2 bases, J lost 6 bases, and 17 bases lay in between. Germline-derived CDR1 and CDR2 are MDHEN and SYDVKM. DNA for the CDR3: TGTGCCAGCAGTTTAAAAGGAGGGGGGGTGGGTCAGCCCCAGCATTTT. Translation: CASSLKGGGVGQPQHF.

This rearrangement joins TRBV7-2 to TRBJ1-2; D is undetermined. Germline assignment: CDR1 SGHTA and CDR2 FQGNSA. CDR3 length: 11 residues. V lost 1 base to trimming and J lost 12 bases, with 9 bases between them. DNA of the CDR3: TGTGCCAGCAGCTTAGTGGGAATCCACACCTTC. It translates to CASSLVGIHTF.

This chain links TRBV7-9 with TRBJ2-1, with D unresolved. V lost 5 bases and J lost 8, with 10 bases in between. The CDR3 extends over 12 amino acids. Per germline, CDR1 SEHNR and CDR2 FQNEAQ (reference sequence). The CDR3 loop is CASSPALDEQFF. The CDR3 DNA is TGTGCCAGCAGCCCGGCGTTAGATGAGCAGTTCTTC.

This clone was counted only a few times. The V and J genes are TRBV5-1 and TRBJ2-3; 7 nucleotides match TRBD2. This CDR3 contains 14 residues. Germline CDR1 reads SGHRS; CDR2 reads YFSETQ. J was trimmed by 5 bases and V by 4 bases; bases with no gene match: 7. CDR3 sequence: CASSEAREGDTQYF. CDR3 DNA sequence: TGCGCCAGCAGCGAGGCTAGGGAGGGAGATACGCAGTATTTT.

The genes are TRBV7-2 and TRBJ1-1; D not resolved. This CDR3 is built from 14 residues. Trimming took off 5 bases at V and 3 bases at J, with 13 bases between the two ends. CDR1 is SGHTA, CDR2 FQGNSA, per germline. The chain's CDR3 is CASSRWNGDTEAFF. The CDR3 DNA reads as TGTGCCAGCAGCCGATGGAACGGGGACACTGAAGCTTTCTTT.

Remarks on this clone: This sample also contains other DNA sequences that code for the same CDR3. CDR3: CASSSPRGYGYTF. The CDR3 DNA follows: TGTGCCAGCAGTTCCCCGAGGGGCTATGGCTACACCTTC. This chain uses TRBV28 with TRBJ1-2, with D perhaps matching TRBD1 (5 bases). The CDR3 covers 13 residues. Trimming pared 4 bases from V and 4 bases from J, leaving 10 bases between. CDR1 and CDR2 from the germline V gene are MDHEN and SYDVKM.

The gene calls are TRBV28 and TRBJ2-1, with 7 nucleotides matching TRBD2. The CDR3 covers 15 residues. Trimming removed 5 bases from V and 3 bases from J; junction bases left unmatched: 7. Germline-derived CDR1 and CDR2 are MDHEN and SYDVKM. CDR3 sequence: CASSRGGRFYNEQFF. For the CDR3, the DNA is TGTGCCAGCAGTCGCGGCGGGAGATTCTACAATGAGCAGTTCTTC.

This sequence joins TRBV6-6 and TRBJ1-2; a possible D gene is TRBD1 (5 bases). The CDR3 has 14 residues. The V and J ends lost 2 bases and 3 bases respectively, with 10 bases between them. From germline, CDR1 is MNHNY and CDR2 SVGAGI (reference sequence). CDR3 loop: CASSYRGLDYGYTF. The CDR3 nucleotides read TGTGCCAGCAGTTACAGGGGCCTAGACTATGGCTACACCTTC.

The chain recombines TRBV11-2 with TRBJ2-7; possibly TRBD2 for D (5 bases). Trimming stripped 1 base from V and 11 bases from J, with 12 bases between. CDR3 length: 12 residues. CDR1 and CDR2 from the germline V gene are SGHAT and FQNNGV. CDR3 protein: CASSLVGVREYF. Here the CDR3 DNA reads TGTGCCAGCAGCTTAGTCGGGGTAAGGGAGTACTTC. Together with reference TRBV11-2 and TRBJ2-7, the CDR3 gives the full variable domain: EAGVAQSPRYKIIEKRQSVAFWCNPISGHATLYWYQQILGQGPKLLIQFQNNGVVDDSQLPKDRFSAERLKGVDSTLKIQPAKLEDSAVYLCASSLVGVREYFGPGTRLTVT.

As DNA, the CDR3 is TGTGCCAGCAGTTTAGCGGACGGGACCTACGAGCAGTACTTC. Its translation is CASSLADGTYEQYF. V gene TRBV28 combines with J gene TRBJ2-7; perhaps TRBD2 as D (5 bases). Germline-derived CDR1 and CDR2 are MDHEN and SYDVKM. V gave up 2 bases and J gave up 2 bases, with 10 bases separating them. The CDR3 is 14 residues long.

The chain carries TRBV9 and TRBJ1-1, with 9 nucleotides matching TRBD1. The germline V gene has CDR1 SGDLS and CDR2 YYNGEE. The CDR3 has 16 amino acids. J gave up 5 bases and V 3 bases, and 11 bases lay outside the gene matches. DNA for the CDR3: TGTGCCAGCAGCGAGTCCATACAGGGGGCAGGGACTGAAGCTTTCTTT. This sequence encodes CASSESIQGAGTEAFF.

The genes are TRBV9 and TRBJ1-5, with D hard to call. Germline assignment: CDR1 SGDLS and CDR2 YYNGEE. V was shortened by 0 bases and J by 9 bases, with 13 bases between the two germline ends. The CDR3 contains 14 residues. The CDR3 protein is CASSVVGGSGPQHF. CDR3 DNA sequence: TGTGCCAGCAGCGTAGTAGGCGGTTCAGGGCCCCAGCATTTT.

CDR3 nucleotide sequence: TGTGCCAGCAGTTTCTATGGAGTTGGGGGCACCGGGGAGCTGTTTTTT. Translation gives CASSFYGVGGTGELFF. The V call is TRBV27, the J call TRBJ2-2; D tentatively reads TRBD1 or TRBD2 (5 bases each). CDR3 length: 16 residues. CDR1 MNHEY and CDR2 SMNVEV come from the germline V gene (reference sequence). Trimming shortened V by 3 bases and J by 4 bases, and 15 bases separated the two germline ends.

This clone turned up a few times. Other DNA sequences in this sample translate to the same CDR3. The CDR3 loop reads CASSLDLNTEAFF. CDR3 nucleotide sequence: TGTGCCAGCAGTTTGGACCTAAACACTGAAGCTTTCTTT. The rearrangement links TRBV28 to TRBJ1-1; D is undetermined. This CDR3 contains 13 residues. From germline, CDR1 is MDHEN and CDR2 SYDVKM. V was pared by 3 bases and J by 2 bases, with 7 bases between.

The V and J genes are TRBV10-3 and TRBJ2-5; 11 bases match TRBD2. Trimming cost V 2 bases and J 5 bases; bases outside gene matches: 7. Germline-derived CDR1 and CDR2 are ENHRY and SYGVKD. CDR3 length: 16 residues. The CDR3 nucleotides read TGTGCCATCAGTGAGGTAGCGGGAGGGCCTGGTGAGACCCAGTACTTC. It is translated as CAISEVAGGPGETQYF.

The V and J genes are TRBV5-6 and TRBJ2-1, with 13 bases lining up with TRBD2. Germline V lookup: CDR1 SGHDT, CDR2 YYEEEE. Trimming took 4 bases from V and 10 from J; bases not matched to a gene: 5. This CDR3 contains 14 residues. The CDR3 loop is CASSPGLAGREQFF. CDR3 nucleotide sequence: TGTGCCAGCAGCCCGGGACTAGCGGGACGGGAGCAGTTCTTC.

Regarding this clone: Different DNA sequences within this sample yield the same CDR3. The gene calls are TRBV7-3 and TRBJ2-2; perhaps TRBD1 as D (5 bases). Germline-derived CDR1 and CDR2 are SGHTA and FQGTGA. The CDR3 has 14 residues. The germline V and J ends were trimmed by 5 bases and 1 base, with 8 bases remaining between them. CDR3 nucleotide sequence: TGTGCCAGCAGCCCCCAGGGGAACACCGGGGAGCTGTTTTTT. Encoded protein: CASSPQGNTGELFF.

Only one count was recorded for this clone. V usage is TRBV6-4 and J usage is TRBJ1-1; 9 bases match TRBD1. V was clipped by 2 bases and J by 4 bases; unmatched bases: 8. The CDR3 consists of 16 residues. Germline V gene sequence: CDR1 MRHNA, CDR2 SNTAGT. CDR3 sequence reads: CASSDPFKTGGTEAFF. CDR3 DNA: TGTGCCAGCAGTGACCCATTTAAGACAGGGGGCACTGAAGCTTTCTTT.

This sequence joins TRBV18 and TRBJ1-5; D is ambiguous. CDR1 is KGHSH, CDR2 LQKENI, per germline. Trimming took 1 base from V and 5 from J, leaving 6 bases between them. The CDR3 is 13 residues long. The CDR3 here is CASSPLLDQPQHF. The CDR3 region has the DNA TGTGCCAGCTCACCACTTCTTGATCAGCCCCAGCATTTT.

In this sample, this clone turned up once. This CDR3 reads CASSSETGLGGYTF. CDR3 bases: TGTGCCAGCAGCTCCGAAACAGGATTGGGAGGCTACACCTTC. The chain employs TRBV5-6 and TRBJ1-2; a possible D gene is TRBD1 (5 bases). The CDR3 is 14 amino acids. In germline, CDR1 is SGHDT, CDR2 YYEEEE. V was shortened by 3 bases and J by 8 bases, with 17 bases between the two germline ends.

This chain connects TRBV7-9 to TRBJ2-2; D remains ambiguous. CDR3 length equals 18 residues. V was shortened by 2 bases and J by 5 bases, with 21 bases between the two germline ends. Germline V gene data show CDR1 as SEHNR and CDR2 as FQNEAQ (reference sequence). The CDR3 DNA follows: TGTGCCAGCAGCTTAAAGTCTCTCAGAGACACGCTAACCGGGGAGCTGTTTTTT. Protein sequence: CASSLKSLRDTLTGELFF.

Details on this clone: This same CDR3 is encoded by further DNA sequences in the sample. This chain uses TRBV5-4 with TRBJ2-1; 11 bases map to TRBD2. CDR1 and CDR2 from the germline V gene are SGHNT and YYREEE (reference sequence). The CDR3 covers 15 residues. J lost 6 bases, V lost 2 bases, and 4 bases had no gene match. The CDR3 coding sequence is TGTGCCAGCAGCTTAGATAGCGGGAGGGCCAATGAGCAGTTCTTC. Translated, it gives CASSLDSGRANEQFF.